The sequence of this TCR beta chain was determined in a study of Ad26.COV2.S vaccination and SARS-CoV-2 variants. Looking at the study overall: Into the muscle, Ad26.COV2.S was dosed once or twice, 56 days apart. General observations from the study: Non-spike TCR breadth was similar in vaccine and placebo recipients. Possibly, TCR breadth and depth analyses underestimated total T cell responses. Following vaccination, spike-specific CD8+ and CD4+ T cell responses reportedly exhibited substantial breadth.

TCRdb's copy holds only in-frame clones and misses some; the assay was immunoSEQ multiplex PCR. The sample lists some 300,000 clones; around 83% were seen once. Germline CDR1 reads MNHEY; CDR2 reads SMNVEV (reference sequence). The CDR3 extends over 12 amino acids. V dropped 6 bases and J dropped 4 bases, with 9 bases sitting between them. Treatment given: around 19 received Ad26.COV2.S at low or high dose, single or two shots; several received placebo; per-sample allocation not given. Samples analyzed were those drawn on day 63 after the first vaccine or placebo injection. Regarding this clone: The antigen remains undetermined.

The TCR comes from a person aged 18-65 years who received the Ad26.COV2.S COVID-19 vaccine or a placebo. Sequences were derived from peripheral blood, sampled in a trial of Ad26.COV2.S vaccine versus placebo. The chain couples TRBV27 to TRBJ1-2; D is unresolved. CDR3 region: CASSGFGYGYTF. DNA for the CDR3: TGTGCCAGCAGCGGTTTCGGCTATGGCTACACCTTC.